There are many counts of the clone carrying this T cell receptor (beta chain). Its cognate antigen is unknown. The sample is drawn from a study of T cells after yellow fever vaccination. Study-level points and caveats: Clones that expanded after primary vaccination mostly reappeared after the booster (96% CD4, 80% to 90% CD8). Any FACS-sorted repertoire could hold abundant clonotypes that contaminate it from the bulk population.

Template switching with 5'RACE generated the TCR cDNA and added a universal primer site and UMIs. MiXCR, run by TCRdb on the 5' RACE reads, gives a single entry per CDR3 protein. The table shows over 110,000 distinct CDR3 sequences, with 7.7% occurring only once. V lost 3 bases and J lost 5, with 13 bases in between. The CDR3 extends over 14 amino acids. Per the germline V gene, CDR1 is SGHTA and CDR2 is FQGNSA. The chain is built from TRBV7-2 and TRBJ2-5, with D possibly being TRBD1 (6 bases). The TCR comes from a man aged 30 to 45 who received the YFV17D yellow fever vaccine. The input for sequencing was CD4+ T cells sorted from PBMCs, taken 5 days after the yellow fever booster vaccination. CDR3 sequence (DNA): TGTGCCAGCAGCTTGGGCAGGGGTAGGGAGACCCAGTACTTC. This translates into CASSLGRGRETQYF.